The 16 T cell receptor beta chains presented below share a single source sample, sequenced in a study of human T cells and chemical hapten exposure. MiXCR was run by TCRdb on the RACE reads, yielding one entry per CDR3 protein. This table has around 75,000 distinct CDR3 sequences, 10% to 13% appearing once. As to time point: patch test 2, 6 weeks after DPC sensitization. Sample treatment: therapeutic diphenylcyclopropenone sensitization with weekly scalp DPC. Source: whole blood, taken in connection with sensitization to the hapten diphenylcyclopropenone (DPC). Receptors were obtained from a woman in her forties or fifties with alopecia areata. Some clones in this sample may be carry-over from other donors' samples.

This clonotype was seen at least ten times. This chain joins TRBV27 and TRBJ2-4; 7 positions match TRBD1. The CDR3 contains 16 residues. With 5 bases clipped from V and 2 bases from J, the junction kept 9 bases outside the gene matches. The germline V gene encodes CDR1 MNHEY and CDR2 SMNVEV (reference sequence). The CDR3 is CASSPIFRGSKNIQYF. CDR3 DNA: TGTGCCAGCAGTCCCATTTTCAGGGGGTCCAAAAACATTCAGTACTTC.

For the CDR3, the DNA is TGTGCCAGCAGCCAAGTTGAGGGCAATGGCTACACCTTC. It encodes CASSQVEGNGYTF. J is TRBJ1-2 and V is TRBV4-2; D is unresolved. V dropped 1 base and J dropped 6 bases, with 9 bases sitting between them. Germline CDR1 LGHNA, CDR2 YNFKEQ. The CDR3 is made up of 13 amino acids.

This clonotype appeared a few times. The gene calls are TRBV28 and TRBJ2-3; D not certain. Germline CDR1 is MDHEN and CDR2 is SYDVKM. The CDR3 runs 14 residues. V was trimmed by 6 bases and J by 3 bases, leaving 13 bases between them. This CDR3 reads CASSNLMSTDTQYF. CDR3 nucleotide sequence: TGTGCCAGCAGCAACTTGATGTCGACAGATACGCAGTATTTT.

This clonotype was counted ten times or more. V and J are TRBV19 and TRBJ1-2, with 9 bases identical to TRBD1. Germline V gene sequence: CDR1 LNHDA, CDR2 SQIVND (reference sequence). This CDR3 has 15 residues. V lost 5 bases to trimming and J lost 4 bases; unmatched junction nucleotides: 8. CDR3: CASSVNRGRAYGYTF. CDR3 DNA sequence: TGTGCCAGTAGTGTTAACAGGGGGCGCGCCTATGGCTACACCTTC.

Ten or more counts support this clonotype. The chain employs TRBV11-3 and TRBJ2-2; tentatively, D is TRBD1 or TRBD2 (5 bases each). CDR1 SGHNT and CDR2 YENEEA come from the germline V gene. Trimming stripped 4 bases from V and 1 base from J, with 7 bases between. The CDR3 consists of 14 residues. DNA of the CDR3: TGTGCCAGCAGCTGGGACGGGAACACCGGGGAGCTGTTTTTT. Amino acids: CASSWDGNTGELFF. The full variable domain, completed using reference TRBV11-3 and TRBJ2-2, is EAGVVQSPRYKIIEKKQPVAFWCNPISGHNTLYWYLQNLGQGPELLIRYENEEAVDDSQLPKDRFSAERLKGVDSTLKIQPAELGDSAVYLCASSWDGNTGELFFGEGSRLTVL.

In this sample, this clonotype turned up many times. This chain uses TRBV15 with TRBJ2-1, with a tentative D call TRBD2 (6 bases). This CDR3 is 18 amino acids long. CDR1 is LNHNV, CDR2 YYDKDF, per germline (reference sequence). Trimming stripped 0 bases from V and 4 bases from J, with 19 bases between. The CDR3 bases are TGTGCCACCAGCAGAGATACCCCATGGGGTAGCGGATACAATGAGCAGTTCTTC. The encoded protein is CATSRDTPWGSGYNEQFF.

This clonotype was counted ten times or more. This chain connects TRBV5-4 to TRBJ2-1; D not resolved. Trimming took 2 bases from V and 6 from J, leaving 9 bases between them. The CDR3 covers 13 residues. Germline values: CDR1 SGHNT, CDR2 YYREEE (reference sequence). CDR3 protein: CASSFPVSNEQFF. In nucleotides, the CDR3 is TGTGCCAGCAGCTTTCCTGTCTCCAATGAGCAGTTCTTC.

This clonotype was detected ten times or more. The chain has TRBV15 and TRBJ2-1; no firm D call. This CDR3 is 14 amino acids long. V was pared by 4 bases and J by 8 bases, with 15 bases between. Germline lookup yields CDR1 LNHNV and CDR2 YYDKDF (reference sequence). In nucleotides, the CDR3 is TGTGCCACCAGCAAACGCCCCCAAAGCGATGAGCAGTTCTTC. Protein sequence: CATSKRPQSDEQFF. The full variable domain, completed using reference TRBV15 and TRBJ2-1, is DAMVIQNPRYQVTQFGKPVTLSCSQTLNHNVMYWYQQKSSQAPKLLFHYYDKDFNNEADTPDNFQSRRPNTSFCFLDIRSPGLGDTAMYLCATSKRPQSDEQFFGPGTRLTVL.

This sequence joins TRBV20-1 and TRBJ2-7; the D is unclear. The CDR3 loop spans 11 amino acids. V was trimmed by 7 bases and J by 6 bases, leaving 13 bases between them. Germline CDR1 is DFQATT and CDR2 is SNEGSKA (reference sequence). CDR3: CSVSRAREQYF. Here the CDR3 DNA reads TGCAGTGTTAGCCGCGCGCGCGAGCAGTACTTC.

The V call is TRBV29-1, the J call TRBJ2-7; 8 bases line up with TRBD1. J gave up 0 bases and V 3 bases, and 1 base lay outside the gene matches. In germline, CDR1 is SQVTM, CDR2 ANQGSEA. This CDR3 is built from 13 residues. The CDR3 DNA sequence: TGCAGCGTTGAGACAGGGGACTCCTACGAGCAGTACTTC. It translates to CSVETGDSYEQYF.

The genes are TRBV6-2 or TRBV6-3 and TRBJ1-5; TRBD1 agrees at 7 bases. Germline loops: CDR1 MNHEY, CDR2 SVGEGT. There are 16 residues in the CDR3. The trim removed 2 bases at V and 5 bases at J, leaving 9 bases unmatched. The DNA for the CDR3 is TGTGCCAGCAGTTACCCCAGACAGGGTACTTATCAGCCCCAGCATTTT. This encodes CASSYPRQGTYQPQHF.

This clonotype has only a few counts. V gene TRBV11-3 combines with J gene TRBJ2-6, with D hard to call. Deletions cut 5 bases from V and 1 base from J, with 12 bases between. CDR3 length: 16 residues. Germline CDR1 reads SGHNT; CDR2 reads YENEEA. CDR3 coding DNA: TGTGCCAGCAGCCCAGATCATGGATCTGGGGCCAACGTCCTGACTTTC. Protein sequence: CASSPDHGSGANVLTF.

This clonotype was seen at least ten times. Mismatch with germline at one junction end may stem from a read error. The genes are TRBV5-6 and TRBJ1-1, with unresolved D. This CDR3 contains 11 residues. Germline values: CDR1 SGHDT, CDR2 YYEEEE. The CDR3, as DNA: TGTGCCAGCAGCCGCTCGGACCTATTTAACTTT. Translating gives CASSRSDLFNF.

In its sample, this clonotype was seen many times. The V and J genes are TRBV5-1 and TRBJ2-7; D ambiguous. The V end lost 4 bases, the J end lost 6 bases, and 11 bases lay between the germline ends. Germline lookup yields CDR1 SGHRS and CDR2 YFSETQ. This CDR3 is 12 amino acids long. The CDR3 region is CASSNSWGEQYF. In nucleotides, the CDR3 is TGCGCCAGCAGCAACTCCTGGGGCGAGCAGTACTTC.

This clonotype was detected ten times or more. CDR3 sequence reads: CSVDGRNTGELFF. The CDR3 DNA is TGCAGCGTTGACGGCCGGAACACCGGGGAGCTGTTTTTT. The chain uses TRBV29-1 and TRBJ2-2, with D hard to call. CDR1 and CDR2 from the germline V gene are SQVTM and ANQGSEA. Trimming removed 3 bases from V and 1 base from J, with 6 bases in between. The CDR3 is 13 amino acids.

The chain employs TRBV7-2 and TRBJ2-2; 12 bases agree with TRBD2. Germline V gene sequence: CDR1 SGHTA, CDR2 FQGNSA. Germline trimming cut 6 bases from V and 6 bases from J; bases unmatched to any gene: 5. The CDR3 totals 15 residues. This CDR3 is CASSRSSGRAGELFF. Written as DNA, the CDR3 is TGTGCCAGCAGTCGCTCTAGCGGGAGGGCCGGGGAGCTGTTTTTT.